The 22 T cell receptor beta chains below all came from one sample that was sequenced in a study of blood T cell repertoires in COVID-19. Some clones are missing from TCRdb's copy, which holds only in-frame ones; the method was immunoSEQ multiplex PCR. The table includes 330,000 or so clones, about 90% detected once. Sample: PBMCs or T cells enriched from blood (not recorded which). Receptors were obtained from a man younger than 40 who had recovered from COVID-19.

This CDR3 reads CASSFYRGNEQFF. CDR3 DNA sequence: TGTGCCAGCAGCTTTTACAGGGGAAATGAGCAGTTCTTC. The rearrangement uses TRBV5-8 and TRBJ2-1; the match to TRBD1 covers 7 bases. After removal of 2 bases from V and 7 bases from J, the junction contained 3 bases not matched to a gene. This CDR3 has 13 amino acids. Germline loops: CDR1 SGHTS, CDR2 YDEGEE.

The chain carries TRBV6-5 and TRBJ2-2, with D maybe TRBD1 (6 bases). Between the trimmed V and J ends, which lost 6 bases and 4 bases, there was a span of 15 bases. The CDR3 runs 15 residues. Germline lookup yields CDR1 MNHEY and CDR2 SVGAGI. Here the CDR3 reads CASSDGQLVTGELFF. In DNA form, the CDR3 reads TGTGCCAGCAGCGACGGACAGCTGGTCACCGGGGAGCTGTTTTTT.

The CDR3 region has the DNA TGTGCCAGCAGCCTCGAGGGAGGGTGGGAAAAACTGTTTTTT. As protein: CASSLEGGWEKLFF. The gene calls are TRBV7-2 and TRBJ1-4; D unresolved. CDR3 length: 14 residues. Per germline, CDR1 SGHTA and CDR2 FQGNSA. The ends were cut back, 5 bases at V and 8 bases at J, with 15 bases in the middle.

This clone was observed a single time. The DNA of the CDR3 is TGCGCCAGCAGCTTAGGAACAGGGGCGGCCACCACTGAAGCTTTCTTT. Its translation is CASSLGTGAATTEAFF. This sequence joins TRBV5-1 and TRBJ1-1, with TRBD1 matching over 7 bases. This CDR3 is built from 16 residues. In germline, CDR1 is SGHRS, CDR2 YFSETQ. Trimming cost V 2 bases and J 4 bases; bases outside gene matches: 11.

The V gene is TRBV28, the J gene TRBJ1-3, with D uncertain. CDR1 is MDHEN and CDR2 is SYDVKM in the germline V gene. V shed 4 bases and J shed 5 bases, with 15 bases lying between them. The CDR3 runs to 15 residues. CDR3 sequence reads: CASSSPALERNTIYF. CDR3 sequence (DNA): TGTGCCAGCAGTTCCCCAGCTCTGGAGCGAAACACCATATATTTT.

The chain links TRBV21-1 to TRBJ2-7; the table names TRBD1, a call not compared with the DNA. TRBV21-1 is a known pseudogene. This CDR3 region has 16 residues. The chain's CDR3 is CASSNKYGGQGREQYF. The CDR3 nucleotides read TGTGCCAGCAGCAACAAATATGGCGGGCAGGGGAGAGAGCAGTACTTC.

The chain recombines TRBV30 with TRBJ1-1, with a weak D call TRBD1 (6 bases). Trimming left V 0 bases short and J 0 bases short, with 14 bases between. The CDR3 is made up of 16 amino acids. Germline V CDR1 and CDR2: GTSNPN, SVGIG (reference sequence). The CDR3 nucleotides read TGTGCCTGGAGTGTATTCAGGGGCTACATGAACACTGAAGCTTTCTTT. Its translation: CAWSVFRGYMNTEAFF. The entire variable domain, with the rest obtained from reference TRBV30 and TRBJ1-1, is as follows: SQTIHQWPATLVQPVGSPLSLECTVEGTSNPNLYWYRQAAGRGLQLLFYSVGIGQISSEVPQNLSASRPQDRQFILSSKKLLLSDSGFYLCAWSVFRGYMNTEAFFGQGTRLTVV.

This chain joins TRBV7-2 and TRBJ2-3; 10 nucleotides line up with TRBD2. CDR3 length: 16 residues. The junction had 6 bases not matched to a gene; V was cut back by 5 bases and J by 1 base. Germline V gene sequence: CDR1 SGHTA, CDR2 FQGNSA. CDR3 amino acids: CASSPRAGGRTDTQYF. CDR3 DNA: TGTGCCAGCAGCCCCAGAGCGGGGGGGCGCACAGATACGCAGTATTTT.

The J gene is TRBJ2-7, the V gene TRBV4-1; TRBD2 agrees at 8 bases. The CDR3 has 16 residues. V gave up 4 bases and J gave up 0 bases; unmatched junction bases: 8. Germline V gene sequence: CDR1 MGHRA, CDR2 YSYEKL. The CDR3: CASSPHLTSGSYEQYF. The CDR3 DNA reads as TGCGCCAGCAGCCCCCACTTAACTAGCGGCTCCTACGAGCAGTACTTC.

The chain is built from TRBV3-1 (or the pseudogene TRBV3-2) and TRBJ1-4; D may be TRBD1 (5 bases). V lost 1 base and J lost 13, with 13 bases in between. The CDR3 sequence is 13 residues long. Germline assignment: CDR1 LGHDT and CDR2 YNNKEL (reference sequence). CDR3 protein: CASSQGGRGRLFF. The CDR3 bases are TGTGCCAGCAGCCAAGGTGGAAGGGGTAGACTGTTTTTT.

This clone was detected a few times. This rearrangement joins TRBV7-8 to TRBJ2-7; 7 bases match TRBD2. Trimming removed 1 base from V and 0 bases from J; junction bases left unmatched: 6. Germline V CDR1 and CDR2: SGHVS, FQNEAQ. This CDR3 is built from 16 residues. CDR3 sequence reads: CASSLGLAPSSYEQYF. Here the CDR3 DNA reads TGTGCCAGCAGCTTAGGACTAGCTCCTAGCTCCTACGAGCAGTACTTC.

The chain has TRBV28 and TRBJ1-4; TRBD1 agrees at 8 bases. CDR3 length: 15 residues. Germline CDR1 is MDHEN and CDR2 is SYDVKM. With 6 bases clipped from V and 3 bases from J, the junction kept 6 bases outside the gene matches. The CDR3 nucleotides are TGTGCCAGCAGCTCAACAGGGGGACCTAATGAAAAACTGTTTTTT. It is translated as CASSSTGGPNEKLFF.

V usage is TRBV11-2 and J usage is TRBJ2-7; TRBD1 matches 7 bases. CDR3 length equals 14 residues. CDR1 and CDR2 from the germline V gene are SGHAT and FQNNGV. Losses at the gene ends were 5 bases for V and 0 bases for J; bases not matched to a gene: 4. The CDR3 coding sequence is TGTGCCAGCAGCCCCTGGGACAGCTCCTACGAGCAGTACTTC. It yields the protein CASSPWDSSYEQYF.

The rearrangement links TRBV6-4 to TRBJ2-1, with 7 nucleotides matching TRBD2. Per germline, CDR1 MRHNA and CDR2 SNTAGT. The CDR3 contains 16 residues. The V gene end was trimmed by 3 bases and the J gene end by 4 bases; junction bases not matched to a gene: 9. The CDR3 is CASSEGTRGEYNEQFF. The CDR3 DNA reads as TGTGCCAGCAGTGAGGGGACTCGGGGGGAATACAATGAGCAGTTCTTC.

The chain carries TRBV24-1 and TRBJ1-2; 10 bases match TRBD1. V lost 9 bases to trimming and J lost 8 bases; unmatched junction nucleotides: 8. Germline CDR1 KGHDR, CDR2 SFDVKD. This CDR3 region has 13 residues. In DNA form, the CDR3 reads TGTGCCACCCGAACTGGGACAGGGGAAGGCTACACCTTC. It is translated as CATRTGTGEGYTF.

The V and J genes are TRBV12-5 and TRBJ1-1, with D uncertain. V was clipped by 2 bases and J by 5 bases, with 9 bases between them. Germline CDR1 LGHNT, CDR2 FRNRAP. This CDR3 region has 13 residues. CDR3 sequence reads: CASGLIEGTEAFF. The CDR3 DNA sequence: TGTGCTAGTGGTTTGATTGAGGGTACTGAAGCTTTCTTT.

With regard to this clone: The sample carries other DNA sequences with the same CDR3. Written as DNA, the CDR3 is TGTGCCAGCAGCCCAGACAGCAACTATGGCTACACCTTC. It yields the protein CASSPDSNYGYTF. The chain uses TRBV5-4 and TRBJ1-2, with D perhaps TRBD1 (5 bases). The germline CDR1 and CDR2 sequences are SGHNT and YYREEE (reference sequence). This CDR3 spans 13 amino acids. The V gene lost 4 bases and the J gene lost 2 bases, with 9 bases spanning the gap.

CDR3 in amino acids: CASSAGGGIYEQYF. For the CDR3, the DNA is TGTGCCAGCAGCGCGGGAGGAGGGATCTACGAGCAGTACTTC. V and J are TRBV9 and TRBJ2-7; 7 positions match TRBD2. With 3 bases clipped from V and 3 bases from J, the junction kept 6 bases outside the gene matches. CDR1 and CDR2 from the germline V gene are SGDLS and YYNGEE. There are 14 residues in the CDR3.

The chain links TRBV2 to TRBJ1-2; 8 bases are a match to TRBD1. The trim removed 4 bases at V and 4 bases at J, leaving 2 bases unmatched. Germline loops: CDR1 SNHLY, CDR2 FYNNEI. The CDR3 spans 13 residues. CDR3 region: CASSGDRTYGYTF. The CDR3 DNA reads TGTGCCAGCAGTGGGGACAGGACCTATGGCTACACCTTC.

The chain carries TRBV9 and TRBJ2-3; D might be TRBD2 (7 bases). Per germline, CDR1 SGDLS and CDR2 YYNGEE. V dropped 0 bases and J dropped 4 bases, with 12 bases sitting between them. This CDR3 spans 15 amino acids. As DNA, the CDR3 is TGTGCCAGCAGCGTAGTGGGAGGGGGGGCAGATACGCAGTATTTT. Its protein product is CASSVVGGGADTQYF.

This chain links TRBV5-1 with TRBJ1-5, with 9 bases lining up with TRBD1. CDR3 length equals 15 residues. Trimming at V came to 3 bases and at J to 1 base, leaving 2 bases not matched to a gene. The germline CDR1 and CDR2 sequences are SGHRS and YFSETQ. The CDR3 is CASSSGTGSNQPQHF. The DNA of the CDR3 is TGCGCCAGCAGCTCCGGGACAGGGAGCAATCAGCCCCAGCATTTT.

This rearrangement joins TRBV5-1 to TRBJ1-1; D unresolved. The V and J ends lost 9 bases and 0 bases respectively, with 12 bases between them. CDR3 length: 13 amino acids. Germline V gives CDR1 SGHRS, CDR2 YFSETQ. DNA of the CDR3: TGCGCCACCTCCGACAAGCTGAACACTGAAGCTTTCTTT. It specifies CATSDKLNTEAFF.